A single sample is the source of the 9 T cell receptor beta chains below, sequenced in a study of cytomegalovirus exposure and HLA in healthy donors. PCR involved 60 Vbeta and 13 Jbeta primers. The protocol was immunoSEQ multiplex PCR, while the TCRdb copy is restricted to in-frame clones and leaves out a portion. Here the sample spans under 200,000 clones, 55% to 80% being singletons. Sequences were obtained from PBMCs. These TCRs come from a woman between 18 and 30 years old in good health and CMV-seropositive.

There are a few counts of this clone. CDR3 sequence: CASRAQGPTEAFF. For the CDR3, the DNA is TGTGCCAGCAGAGCACAGGGTCCCACTGAAGCTTTCTTT. This chain joins TRBV7-9 and TRBJ1-1; TRBD1 is a possible D gene (6 bases). The CDR3 runs to 13 residues. V lost 6 bases and J lost 4, with 12 bases in between. CDR1 is SEHNR, CDR2 FQNEAQ, per germline (reference sequence).

The CDR3 coding sequence is TGTGCCAGCAAGGGGACAGGCGAAGAACTGTTTTTT. As protein: CASKGTGEELFF. The V and J genes are TRBV18 and TRBJ1-4; 8 bases are a match to TRBD1. Germline V gene sequence: CDR1 KGHSH, CDR2 LQKENI. The CDR3 covers 12 residues. V shed 8 bases, J shed 12 bases, and the junction held 8 bases outside the gene matches.

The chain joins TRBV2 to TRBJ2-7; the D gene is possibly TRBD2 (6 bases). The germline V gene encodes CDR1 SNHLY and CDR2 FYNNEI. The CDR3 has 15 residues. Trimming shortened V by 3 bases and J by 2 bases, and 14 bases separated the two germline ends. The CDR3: CASSDPGDAPYEQYF. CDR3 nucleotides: TGTGCCAGCAGTGATCCGGGGGACGCCCCCTACGAGCAGTACTTC.

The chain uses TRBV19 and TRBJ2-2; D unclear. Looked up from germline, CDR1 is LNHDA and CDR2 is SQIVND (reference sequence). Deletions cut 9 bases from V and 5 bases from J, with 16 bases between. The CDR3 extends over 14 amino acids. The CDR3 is CASSWSTRTGELFF. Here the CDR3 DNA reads TGTGCCAGCTCTTGGTCAACGCGGACCGGGGAGCTGTTTTTT.

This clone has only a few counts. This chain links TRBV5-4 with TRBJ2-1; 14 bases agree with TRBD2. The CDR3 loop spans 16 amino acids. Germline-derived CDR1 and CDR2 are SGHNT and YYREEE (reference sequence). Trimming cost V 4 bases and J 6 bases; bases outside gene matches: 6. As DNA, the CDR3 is TGTGCCAGCAGCAAAGGGACTAGCGGGAGATTCAATGAGCAGTTCTTC. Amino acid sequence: CASSKGTSGRFNEQFF.

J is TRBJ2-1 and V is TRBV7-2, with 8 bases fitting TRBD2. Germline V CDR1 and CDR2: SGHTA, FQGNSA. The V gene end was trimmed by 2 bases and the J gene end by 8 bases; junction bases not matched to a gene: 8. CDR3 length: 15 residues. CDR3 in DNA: TGTGCCAGCAGCTTATTAGTCCCGGGGGGGGATGAGCAGTTCTTC. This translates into CASSLLVPGGDEQFF. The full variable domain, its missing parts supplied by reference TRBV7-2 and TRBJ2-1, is GAGVSQSPSNKVTEKGKDVELRCDPISGHTALYWYRQSLGQGLEFLIYFQGNSAPDKSGLPSDRFSAERTGGSVSTLTIQRTQQEDSAVYLCASSLLVPGGDEQFFGPGTRLTVL.

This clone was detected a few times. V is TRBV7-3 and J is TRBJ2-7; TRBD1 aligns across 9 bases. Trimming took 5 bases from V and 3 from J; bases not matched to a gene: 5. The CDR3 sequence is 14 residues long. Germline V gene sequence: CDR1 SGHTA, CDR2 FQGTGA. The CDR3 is CASSRTGADYEQYF. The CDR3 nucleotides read TGTGCCAGCAGCCGGACAGGGGCTGACTACGAGCAGTACTTC. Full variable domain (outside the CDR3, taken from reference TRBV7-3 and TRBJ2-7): GAGVSQTPSNKVTEKGKYVELRCDPISGHTALYWYRQSLGQGPEFLIYFQGTGAADDSGLPNDRFFAVRPEGSVSTLKIQRTERGDSAVYLCASSRTGADYEQYFGPGTRLTVT.

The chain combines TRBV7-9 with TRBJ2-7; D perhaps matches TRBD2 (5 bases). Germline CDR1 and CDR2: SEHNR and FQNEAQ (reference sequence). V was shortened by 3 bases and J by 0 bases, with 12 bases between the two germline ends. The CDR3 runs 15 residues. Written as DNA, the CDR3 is TGTGCCAGCAGCTTCGGACTGGGAAGCTCCTACGAGCAGTACTTC. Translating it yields CASSFGLGSSYEQYF.

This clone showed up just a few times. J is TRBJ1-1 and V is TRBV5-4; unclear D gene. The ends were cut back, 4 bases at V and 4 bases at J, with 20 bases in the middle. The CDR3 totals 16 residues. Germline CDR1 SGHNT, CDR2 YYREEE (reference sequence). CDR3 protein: CASSPSDDRGFTEAFF. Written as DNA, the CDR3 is TGTGCCAGCAGCCCTTCGGATGACCGGGGATTCACTGAAGCTTTCTTT.